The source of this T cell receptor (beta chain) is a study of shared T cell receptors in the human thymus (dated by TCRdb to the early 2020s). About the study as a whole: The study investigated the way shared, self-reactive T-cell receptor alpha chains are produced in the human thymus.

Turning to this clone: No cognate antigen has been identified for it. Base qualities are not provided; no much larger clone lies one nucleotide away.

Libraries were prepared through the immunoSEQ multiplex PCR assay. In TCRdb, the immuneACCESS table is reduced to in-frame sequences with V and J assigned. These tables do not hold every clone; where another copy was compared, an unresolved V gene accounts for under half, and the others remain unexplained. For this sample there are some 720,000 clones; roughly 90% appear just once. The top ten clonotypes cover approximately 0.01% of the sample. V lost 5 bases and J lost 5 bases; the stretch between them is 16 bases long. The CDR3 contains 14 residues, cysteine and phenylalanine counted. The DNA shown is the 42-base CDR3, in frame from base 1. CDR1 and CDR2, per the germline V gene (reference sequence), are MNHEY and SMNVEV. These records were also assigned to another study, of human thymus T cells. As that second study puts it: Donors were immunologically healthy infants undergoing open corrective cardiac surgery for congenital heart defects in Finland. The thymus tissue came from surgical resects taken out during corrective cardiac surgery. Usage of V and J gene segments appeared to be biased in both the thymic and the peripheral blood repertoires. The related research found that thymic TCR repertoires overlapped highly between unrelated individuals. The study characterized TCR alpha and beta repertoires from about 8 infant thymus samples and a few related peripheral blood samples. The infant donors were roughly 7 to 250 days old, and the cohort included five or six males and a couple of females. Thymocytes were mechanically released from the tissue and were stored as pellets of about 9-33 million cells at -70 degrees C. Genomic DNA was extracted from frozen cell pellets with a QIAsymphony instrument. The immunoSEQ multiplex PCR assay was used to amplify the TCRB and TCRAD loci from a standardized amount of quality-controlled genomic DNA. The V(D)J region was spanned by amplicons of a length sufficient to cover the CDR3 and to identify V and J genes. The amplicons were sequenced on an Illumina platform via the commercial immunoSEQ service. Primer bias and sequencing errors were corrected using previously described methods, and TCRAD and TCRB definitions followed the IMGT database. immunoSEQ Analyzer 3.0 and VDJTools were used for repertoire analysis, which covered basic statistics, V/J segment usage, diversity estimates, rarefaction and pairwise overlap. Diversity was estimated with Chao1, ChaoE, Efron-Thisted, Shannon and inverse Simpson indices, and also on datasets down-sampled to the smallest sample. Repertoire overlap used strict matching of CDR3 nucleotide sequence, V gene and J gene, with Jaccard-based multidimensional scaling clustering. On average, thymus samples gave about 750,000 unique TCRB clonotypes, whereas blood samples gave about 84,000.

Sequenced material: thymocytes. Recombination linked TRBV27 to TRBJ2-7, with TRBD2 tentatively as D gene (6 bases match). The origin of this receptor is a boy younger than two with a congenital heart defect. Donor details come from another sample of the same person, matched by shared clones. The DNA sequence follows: TGTGCCAGCAGTGGGGACTCTAAGGGCAACGAGCAGTACTTC. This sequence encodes CASSGDSKGNEQYF.